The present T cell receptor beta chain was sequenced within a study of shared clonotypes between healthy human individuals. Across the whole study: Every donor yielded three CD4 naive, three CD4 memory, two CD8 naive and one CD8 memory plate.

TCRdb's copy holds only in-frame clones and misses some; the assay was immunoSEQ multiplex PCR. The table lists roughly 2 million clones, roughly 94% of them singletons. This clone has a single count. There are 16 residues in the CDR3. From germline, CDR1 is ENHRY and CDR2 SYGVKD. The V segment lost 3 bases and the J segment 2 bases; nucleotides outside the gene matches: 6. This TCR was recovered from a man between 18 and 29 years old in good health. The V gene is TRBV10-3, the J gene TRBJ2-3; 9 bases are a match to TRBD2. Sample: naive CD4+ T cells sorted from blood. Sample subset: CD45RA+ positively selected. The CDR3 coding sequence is TGTGCCATCAGTGAATGGAAGCGGGAGGCCACAGATACGCAGTATTTT. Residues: CAISEWKREATDTQYF.